This section outlines one TCR beta chain sequence together with its context. Authors' processing steps: For nucleated cells, counts were estimated from reference gene primer amplification. Clones were sequenced by immunoSEQ multiplex PCR, and TCRdb holds only the in-frame ones, with some missing. V and J calls and clone size are copied from that table; D and trimming were computed from the DNA. The sample records 150,000 to 200,000 clones, around 67% being singletons. J was trimmed by 0 bases and V by 0 bases; bases with no gene match: 6. Germline V gives CDR1 SGDLS, CDR2 YYNGEE. The CDR3 length is 17 residues. The sample belongs to a study of blood T cell repertoires in COVID-19. The overall study: Samples of COVID-19 (acute and convalescent) were obtained from the United States, Italy and Spain. PBMCs, B-cell-depleted T cells, or T cells were the source of the cDNA or gDNA that made up the material.

The sequenced material came from peripheral blood. This chain connects TRBV9 to TRBJ2-1; 7 bases align to TRBD2. This TCR was sampled from a woman aged 80 or over with acute or convalescent COVID-19. This CDR3 reads CASSVEVGGSSYNEQFF. For the CDR3, the DNA is TGTGCCAGCAGCGTAGAGGTTGGCGGGAGCTCCTACAATGAGCAGTTCTTC.